The clone carrying this T cell receptor beta chain was detected many times. Germline loops: CDR1 MDHEN, CDR2 SYDVKM. V was cut by 6 bases and J by 3 bases, with 6 bases left in between. This CDR3 region has 12 residues. The library targeted TCRbeta and was prepared with unique molecular identifiers. One entry per CDR3 protein, called by TCRdb with MiXCR from the PCR reads. The profile shows about 280,000 distinct CDR3 sequences, 11% of them singletons. This specimen belongs to a study of T-cell reconstitution after alpha-beta-depleted transplantation in children. The chain employs TRBV28 and TRBJ2-1; the D is unclear. This sequence was found in a male patient aged 2 to 9 who had a stem cell transplant for chronic granulomatous disease, so the T cells may come from the graft donor. Sequenced here: peripheral blood, sampled 180 days after TCRalphabeta/CD19-depleted stem cell transplant. The CDR3 here is CASRLGYNEQFF. CDR3 bases: TGTGCCAGCAGACTGGGCTACAATGAGCAGTTCTTC.